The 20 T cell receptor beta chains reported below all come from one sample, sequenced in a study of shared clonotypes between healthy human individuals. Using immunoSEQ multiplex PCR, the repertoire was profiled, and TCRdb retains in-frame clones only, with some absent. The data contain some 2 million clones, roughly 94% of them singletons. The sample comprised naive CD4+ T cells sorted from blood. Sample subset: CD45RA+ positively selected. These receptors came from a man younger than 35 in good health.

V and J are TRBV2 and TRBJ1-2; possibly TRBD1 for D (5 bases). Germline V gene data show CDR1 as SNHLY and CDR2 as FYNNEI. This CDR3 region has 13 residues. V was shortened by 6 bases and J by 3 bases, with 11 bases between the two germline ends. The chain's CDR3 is CASRPQGHYGYTF. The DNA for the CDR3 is TGTGCCAGCAGACCCCAGGGCCACTATGGCTACACCTTC.

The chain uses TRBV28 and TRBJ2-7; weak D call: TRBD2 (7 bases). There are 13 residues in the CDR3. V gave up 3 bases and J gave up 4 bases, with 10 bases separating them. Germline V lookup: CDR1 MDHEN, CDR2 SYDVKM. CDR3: CASSFGGRYEQYF. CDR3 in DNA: TGTGCCAGCAGTTTCGGGGGGCGATACGAGCAGTACTTC.

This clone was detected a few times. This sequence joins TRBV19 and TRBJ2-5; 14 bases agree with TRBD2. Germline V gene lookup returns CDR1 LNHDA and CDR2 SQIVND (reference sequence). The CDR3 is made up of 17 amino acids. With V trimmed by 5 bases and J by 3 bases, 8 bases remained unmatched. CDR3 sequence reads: CASSALRTSGRKETQYF. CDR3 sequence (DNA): TGTGCCAGTAGTGCGCTGCGGACTAGCGGGAGGAAAGAGACCCAGTACTTC.

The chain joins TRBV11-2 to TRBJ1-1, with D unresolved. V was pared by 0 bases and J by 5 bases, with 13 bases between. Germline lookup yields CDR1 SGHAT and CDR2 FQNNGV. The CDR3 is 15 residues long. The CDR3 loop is CASSLDRIGVTEAFF. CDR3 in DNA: TGTGCCAGCAGCTTAGATAGAATTGGGGTAACTGAAGCTTTCTTT.

This CDR3 is CASSPYEQGAHEQYF. The CDR3 DNA sequence: TGCGCCAGCAGCCCTTACGAACAGGGGGCCCACGAGCAGTACTTC. This rearrangement joins TRBV4-3 to TRBJ2-7; TRBD1 aligns across 9 bases. The length of the CDR3 is 15 residues. V shed 4 bases, J shed 5 bases, and the junction held 9 bases outside the gene matches. Germline CDR1 is LGHNA and CDR2 is YSLEER.

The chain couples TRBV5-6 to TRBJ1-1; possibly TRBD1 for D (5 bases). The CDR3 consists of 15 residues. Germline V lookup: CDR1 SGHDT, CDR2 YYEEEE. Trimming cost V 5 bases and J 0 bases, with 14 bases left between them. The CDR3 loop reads CASRRGALMNTEAFF. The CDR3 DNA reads TGTGCCAGCAGAAGGGGCGCTTTAATGAACACTGAAGCTTTCTTT.

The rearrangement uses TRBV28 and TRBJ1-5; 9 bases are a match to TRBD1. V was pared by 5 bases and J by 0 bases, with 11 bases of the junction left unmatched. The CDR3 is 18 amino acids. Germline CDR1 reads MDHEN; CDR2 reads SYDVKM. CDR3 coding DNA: TGTGCCAGCAGTGGACCGACCGGGACAGGGTATAGCAATCAGCCCCAGCATTTT. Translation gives CASSGPTGTGYSNQPQHF.

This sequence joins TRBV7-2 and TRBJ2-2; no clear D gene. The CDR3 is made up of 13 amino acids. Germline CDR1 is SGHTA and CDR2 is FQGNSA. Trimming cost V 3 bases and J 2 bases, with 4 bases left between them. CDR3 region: CASSFSNTGELFF. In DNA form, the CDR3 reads TGTGCCAGCAGCTTTAGTAACACCGGGGAGCTGTTTTTT.

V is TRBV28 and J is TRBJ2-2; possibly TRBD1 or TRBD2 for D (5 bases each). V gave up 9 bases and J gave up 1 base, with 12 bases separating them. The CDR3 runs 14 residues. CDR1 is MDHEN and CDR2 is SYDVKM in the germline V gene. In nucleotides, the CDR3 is TGTGCCAGTTATAATGGGGGGAACACCGGGGAGCTGTTTTTT. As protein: CASYNGGNTGELFF.

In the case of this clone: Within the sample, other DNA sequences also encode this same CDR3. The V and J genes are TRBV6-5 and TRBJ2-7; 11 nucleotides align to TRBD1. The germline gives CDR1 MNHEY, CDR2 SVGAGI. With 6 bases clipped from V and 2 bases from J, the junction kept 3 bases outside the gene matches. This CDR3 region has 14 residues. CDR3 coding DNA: TGTGCCAGCAGCCGGGGACAGGGGGCCTACGAGCAGTACTTC. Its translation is CASSRGQGAYEQYF.

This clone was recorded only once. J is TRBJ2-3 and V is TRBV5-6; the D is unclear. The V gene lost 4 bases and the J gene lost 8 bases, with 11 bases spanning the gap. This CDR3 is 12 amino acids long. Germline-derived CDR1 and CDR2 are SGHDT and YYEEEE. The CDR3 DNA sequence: TGTGCCAGCAGCCCCAGGTTTGGTACGCAGTATTTT. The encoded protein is CASSPRFGTQYF.

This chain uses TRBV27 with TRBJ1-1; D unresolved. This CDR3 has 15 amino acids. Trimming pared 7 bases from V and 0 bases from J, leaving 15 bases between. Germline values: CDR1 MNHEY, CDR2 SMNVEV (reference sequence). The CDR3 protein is CASKRSPQLNTEAFF. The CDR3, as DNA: TGTGCCAGCAAAAGAAGCCCACAACTGAACACTGAAGCTTTCTTT.

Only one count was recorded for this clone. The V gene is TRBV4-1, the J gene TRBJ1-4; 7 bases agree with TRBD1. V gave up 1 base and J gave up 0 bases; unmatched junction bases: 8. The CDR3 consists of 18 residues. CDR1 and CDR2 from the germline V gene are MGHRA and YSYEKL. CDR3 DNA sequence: TGCGCCAGCAGCCAAGTTTGGGACAGACTTGCAACTAATGAAAAACTGTTTTTT. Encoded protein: CASSQVWDRLATNEKLFF.

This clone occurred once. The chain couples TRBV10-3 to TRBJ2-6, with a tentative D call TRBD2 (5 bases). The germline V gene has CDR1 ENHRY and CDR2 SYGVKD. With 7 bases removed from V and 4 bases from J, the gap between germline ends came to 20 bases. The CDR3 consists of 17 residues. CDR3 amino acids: CAITDSSTGRGANVLTF. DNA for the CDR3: TGTGCCATCACCGATAGTAGTACTGGGAGAGGGGCCAACGTCCTGACTTTC.

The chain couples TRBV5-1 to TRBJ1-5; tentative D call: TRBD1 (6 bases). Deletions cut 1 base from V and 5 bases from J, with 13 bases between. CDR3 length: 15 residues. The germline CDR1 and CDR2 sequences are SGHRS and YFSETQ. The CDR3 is CASSLSTGGDQPQHF. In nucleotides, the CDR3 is TGCGCCAGCAGCTTGTCGACCGGGGGCGATCAGCCCCAGCATTTT.

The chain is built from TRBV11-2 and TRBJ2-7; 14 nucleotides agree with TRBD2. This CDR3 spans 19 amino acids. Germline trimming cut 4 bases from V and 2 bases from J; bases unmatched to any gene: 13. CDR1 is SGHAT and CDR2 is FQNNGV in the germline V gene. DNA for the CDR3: TGTGCCAGCAGCTCACCGGCCGGAGGACTAGCGGGAGGTCCCTACGAGCAGTACTTC. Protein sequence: CASSSPAGGLAGGPYEQYF.

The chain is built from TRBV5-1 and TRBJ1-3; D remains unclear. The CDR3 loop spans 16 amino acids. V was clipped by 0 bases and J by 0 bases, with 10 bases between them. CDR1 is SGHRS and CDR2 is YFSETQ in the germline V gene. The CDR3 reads CASSLEWPSSGNTIYF. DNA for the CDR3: TGCGCCAGCAGCTTGGAGTGGCCGAGCTCTGGAAACACCATATATTTT.

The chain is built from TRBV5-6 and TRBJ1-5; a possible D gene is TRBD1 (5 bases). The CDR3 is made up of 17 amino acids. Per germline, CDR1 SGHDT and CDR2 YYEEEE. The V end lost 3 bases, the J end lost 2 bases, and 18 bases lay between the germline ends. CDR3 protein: CASSSTDTGLGNQPQHF. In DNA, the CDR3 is TGTGCCAGCAGCTCGACAGATACGGGATTGGGCAATCAGCCCCAGCATTTT.

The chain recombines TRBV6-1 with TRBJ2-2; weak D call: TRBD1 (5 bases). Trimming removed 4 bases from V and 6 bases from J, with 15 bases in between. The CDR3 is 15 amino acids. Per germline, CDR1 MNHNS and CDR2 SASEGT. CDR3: CASSVRTIGAGELFF. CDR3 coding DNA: TGTGCCAGCAGTGTGAGGACAATTGGCGCCGGGGAGCTGTTTTTT.

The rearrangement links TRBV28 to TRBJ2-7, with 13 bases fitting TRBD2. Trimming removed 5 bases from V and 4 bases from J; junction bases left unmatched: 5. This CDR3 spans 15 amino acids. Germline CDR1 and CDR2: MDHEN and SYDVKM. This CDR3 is CASSPRTSGGYEQYF. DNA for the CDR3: TGTGCCAGCAGTCCACGGACTAGCGGGGGTTACGAGCAGTACTTC. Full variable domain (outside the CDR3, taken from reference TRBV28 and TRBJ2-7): DVKVTQSSRYLVKRTGEKVFLECVQDMDHENMFWYRQDPGLGLRLIYFSYDVKMKEKGDIPEGYSVSREKKERFSLILESASTNQTSMYLCASSPRTSGGYEQYFGPGTRLTVT.